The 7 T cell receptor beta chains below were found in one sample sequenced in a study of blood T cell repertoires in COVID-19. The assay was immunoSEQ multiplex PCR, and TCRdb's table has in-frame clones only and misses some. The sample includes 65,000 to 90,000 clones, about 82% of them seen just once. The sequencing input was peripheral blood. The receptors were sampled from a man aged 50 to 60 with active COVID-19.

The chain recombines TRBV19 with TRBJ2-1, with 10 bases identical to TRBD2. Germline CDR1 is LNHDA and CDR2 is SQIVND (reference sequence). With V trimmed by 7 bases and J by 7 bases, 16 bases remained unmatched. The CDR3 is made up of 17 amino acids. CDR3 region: CASIPGRAGGLRNEQFF. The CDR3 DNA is TGTGCCAGTATCCCCGGTCGAGCGGGGGGGCTGAGGAATGAGCAGTTCTTC.

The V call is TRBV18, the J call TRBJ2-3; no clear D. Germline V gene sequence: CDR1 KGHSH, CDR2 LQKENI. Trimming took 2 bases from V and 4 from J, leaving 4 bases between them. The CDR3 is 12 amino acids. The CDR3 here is CASSPGPDTQYF. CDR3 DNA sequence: TGTGCCAGCTCACCAGGGCCAGATACGCAGTATTTT. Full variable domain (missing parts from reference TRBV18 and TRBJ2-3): NAGVMQNPRHLVRRRGQEARLRCSPMKGHSHVYWYRQLPEEGLKFMVYLQKENIIDESGMPKERFSAEFPKEGPSILRIQQVVRGDSAAYFCASSPGPDTQYFGPGTRLTVL.

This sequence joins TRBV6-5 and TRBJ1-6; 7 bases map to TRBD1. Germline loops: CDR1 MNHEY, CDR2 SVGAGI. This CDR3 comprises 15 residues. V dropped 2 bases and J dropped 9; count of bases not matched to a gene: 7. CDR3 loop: CASSYGTEKGSPLHF. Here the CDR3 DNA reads TGTGCCAGCAGTTACGGGACAGAAAAGGGTTCACCCCTCCACTTT.

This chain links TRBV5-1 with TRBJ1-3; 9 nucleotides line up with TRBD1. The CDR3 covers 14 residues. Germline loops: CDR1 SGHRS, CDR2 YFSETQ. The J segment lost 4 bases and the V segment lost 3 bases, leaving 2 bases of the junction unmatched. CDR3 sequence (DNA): TGCGCCAGCAGCTGGGGACAGGGCGGAAACACCATATATTTT. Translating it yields CASSWGQGGNTIYF.

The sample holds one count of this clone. CDR3 nucleotide sequence: TGTGCCAGTACCTCTAGGGACAGAGCCTACGAGCAGTACTTC. It specifies CASTSRDRAYEQYF. The chain links TRBV19 to TRBJ2-7, with 7 bases lining up with TRBD1. Per the germline V gene, CDR1 is LNHDA and CDR2 is SQIVND (reference sequence). V was clipped by 7 bases and J by 2 bases; unmatched bases: 8. The CDR3 sequence is 14 residues long.

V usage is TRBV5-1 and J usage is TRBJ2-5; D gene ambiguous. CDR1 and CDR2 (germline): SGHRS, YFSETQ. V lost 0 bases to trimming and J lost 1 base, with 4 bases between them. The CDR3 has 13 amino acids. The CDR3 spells CASSLVFQETQYF. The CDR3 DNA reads TGCGCCAGCAGCTTGGTATTCCAAGAGACCCAGTACTTC.

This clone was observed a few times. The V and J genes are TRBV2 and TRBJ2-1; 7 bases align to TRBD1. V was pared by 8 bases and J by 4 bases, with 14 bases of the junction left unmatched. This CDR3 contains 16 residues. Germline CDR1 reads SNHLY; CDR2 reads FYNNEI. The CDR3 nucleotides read TGTGCCAGCTTGACCGCCGGGACAGCCCAATACAATGAGCAGTTCTTC. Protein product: CASLTAGTAQYNEQFF. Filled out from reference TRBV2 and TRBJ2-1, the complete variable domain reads EPEVTQTPSHQVTQMGQEVILRCVPISNHLYFYWYRQILGQKVEFLVSFYNNEISEKSEIFDDQFSVERPDGSNFTLKIRSTKLEDSAMYFCASLTAGTAQYNEQFFGPGTRLTVL.